These 8 T cell receptor beta chains originate from one sample sequenced in a study of blood T cells in healthy people across ages. For the second PCR, which ran for about 6 to 12 cycles, a sample-barcoded 5' primer and a J-beta primer mix were used. Using its own MiXCR run on the 5' RACE reads, TCRdb lists one record per CDR3 protein. Of hundreds of thousands of distinct CDR3 sequences detected, about 43% appear once; the ten largest clones hold about 32%. Sequencing input: blood. The source is a man at least 80 years old in good health.

The chain joins TRBV7-2 to TRBJ2-5; 12 nucleotides agree with TRBD2. With 1 base clipped from V and 2 bases from J, the junction kept 2 bases outside the gene matches. Germline V gene sequence: CDR1 SGHTA, CDR2 FQGNSA. The CDR3 sequence is 16 residues long. CDR3 coding DNA: TGTGCCAGCAGCTTAGAAGGGACTAGCGGGCAAGAGACCCAGTACTTC. Encoded protein: CASSLEGTSGQETQYF.

This clonotype was seen only a few times. This sequence joins TRBV7-9 and TRBJ2-4, with D tentatively TRBD2 (5 bases). The CDR3 is 16 amino acids. Deletions cut 3 bases from V and 0 bases from J, with 12 bases between. Germline CDR1 and CDR2: SEHNR and FQNEAQ (reference sequence). The CDR3 reads CASSFSAVLAKNIQYF. CDR3 coding DNA: TGTGCCAGCAGCTTCTCAGCGGTCCTAGCCAAAAACATTCAGTACTTC. Together with reference TRBV7-9 and TRBJ2-4, the CDR3 gives the full variable domain: DTGVSQNPRHKITKRGQNVTFRCDPISEHNRLYWYRQTLGQGPEFLTYFQNEAQLEKSRLLSDRFSAERPKGSFSTLEIQRTEQGDSAMYLCASSFSAVLAKNIQYFGAGTRLSVL.

This clonotype has a handful of counts. In nucleotides, the CDR3 is TGCAGTGCTAAAAAACCCTCGTACGAGCAGTACTTC. Protein: CSAKKPSYEQYF. V usage is TRBV20-1 and J usage is TRBJ2-7; no reliable D call. Per germline, CDR1 DFQATT and CDR2 SNEGSKA (reference sequence). The CDR3 has 12 amino acids. The V end lost 4 bases, the J end lost 4 bases, and 11 bases lay between the germline ends.

This clonotype was counted many times. CDR3 loop: CASSQETSGNNEQFF. In DNA, the CDR3 is TGTGCCAGCAGCCAAGAAACCAGCGGGAACAATGAGCAGTTCTTC. The chain joins TRBV4-2 to TRBJ2-1; 7 bases align to TRBD2. With V trimmed by 0 bases and J by 5 bases, 4 bases remained unmatched. Looked up from germline, CDR1 is LGHNA and CDR2 is YNFKEQ. The CDR3 extends over 15 amino acids.

In the case of this clonotype: This may be a read error: a much more frequent sequence differs by one nucleotide. The chain carries TRBV7-2 and TRBJ2-7, with TRBD1 matching 7 bases. V was clipped by 0 bases and J by 7 bases; unmatched bases: 21. Per germline, CDR1 SGHTA and CDR2 FQGNSA. The CDR3 is 19 residues long. The CDR3, as DNA: TGTGCCAGCAGCTTAGCAAGGGGGCGCGGGTACTACGGCTACAATGAGCAGTACTTC. Translating it yields CASSLARGRGYYGYNEQYF. Full variable domain (remainder filled in from reference TRBV7-2 and TRBJ2-7): GAGVSQSPSNKVTEKGKDVELRCDPISGHTALYWYRQSLGQGLEFLIYFQGNSAPDKSGLPSDRFSAERTGGSVSTLTIQRTQQEDSAVYLCASSLARGRGYYGYNEQYFGPGTRLTVT.

The gene calls are TRBV13 and TRBJ1-4, with TRBD1 identical over 10 bases. V trimming: 0 bases; J trimming: 4 bases; junction bases outside the gene matches: 8. CDR1 is PRHDT, CDR2 FYEKMQ, per germline (reference sequence). The CDR3 length is 18 residues. The CDR3: CASSLGTGGVGSNEKLFF. The CDR3 nucleotides are TGTGCCAGCAGCTTAGGGACAGGGGGCGTCGGGAGTAATGAAAAACTGTTTTTT.

This clonotype occurred many times. The chain combines TRBV20-1 with TRBJ2-4, with 7 bases matching TRBD1. From germline, CDR1 is DFQATT and CDR2 SNEGSKA (reference sequence). Unmatched junction bases numbered 9, after V lost 6 bases and J lost 7 bases. CDR3 length: 13 residues. The CDR3 bases are TGCAGTGCAGTACAGGGGCTCCAGAACATTCAGTACTTC. The encoded protein is CSAVQGLQNIQYF.

A single count supports this clonotype. The rearrangement links TRBV28 to TRBJ1-4; D uncertain. The germline gives CDR1 MDHEN, CDR2 SYDVKM. Trimming took 3 bases from V and 0 from J, leaving 8 bases between them. This CDR3 contains 15 residues. The CDR3 DNA follows: TGTGCCAGCAGTTTCGAATTGGCAACTAATGAAAAACTGTTTTTT. Translating gives CASSFELATNEKLFF.